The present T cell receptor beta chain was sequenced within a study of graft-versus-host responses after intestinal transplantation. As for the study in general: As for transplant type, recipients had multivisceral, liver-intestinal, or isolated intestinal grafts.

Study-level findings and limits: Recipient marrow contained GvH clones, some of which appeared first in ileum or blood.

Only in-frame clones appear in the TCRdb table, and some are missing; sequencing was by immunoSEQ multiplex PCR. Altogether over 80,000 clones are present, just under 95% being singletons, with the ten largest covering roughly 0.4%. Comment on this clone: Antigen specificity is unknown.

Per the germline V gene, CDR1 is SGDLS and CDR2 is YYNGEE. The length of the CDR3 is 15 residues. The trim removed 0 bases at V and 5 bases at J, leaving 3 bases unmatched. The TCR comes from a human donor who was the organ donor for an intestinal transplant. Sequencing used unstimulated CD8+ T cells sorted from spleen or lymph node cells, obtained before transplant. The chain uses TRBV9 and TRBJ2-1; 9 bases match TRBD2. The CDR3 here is CASSVGAGGDNEQFF. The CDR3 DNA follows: TGTGCCAGCAGCGTAGGGGCGGGGGGGGACAATGAGCAGTTCTTC.